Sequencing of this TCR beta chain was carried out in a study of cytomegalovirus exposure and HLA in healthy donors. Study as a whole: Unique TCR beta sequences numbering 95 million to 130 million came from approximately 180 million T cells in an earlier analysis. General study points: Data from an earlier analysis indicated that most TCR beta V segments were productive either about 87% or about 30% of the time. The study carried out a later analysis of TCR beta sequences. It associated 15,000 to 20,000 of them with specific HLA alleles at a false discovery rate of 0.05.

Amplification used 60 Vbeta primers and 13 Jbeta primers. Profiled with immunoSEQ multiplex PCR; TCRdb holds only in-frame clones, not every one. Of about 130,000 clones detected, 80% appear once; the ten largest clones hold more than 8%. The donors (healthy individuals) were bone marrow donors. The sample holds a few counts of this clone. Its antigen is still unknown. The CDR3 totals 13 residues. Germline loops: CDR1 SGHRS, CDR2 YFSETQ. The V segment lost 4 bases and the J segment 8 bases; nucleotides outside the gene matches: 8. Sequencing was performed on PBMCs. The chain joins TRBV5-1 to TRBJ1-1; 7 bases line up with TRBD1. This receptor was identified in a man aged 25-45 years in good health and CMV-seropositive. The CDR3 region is CASSVQGPPEAFF. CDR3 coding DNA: TGCGCCAGCAGCGTACAGGGGCCCCCCGAAGCTTTCTTT.